The T cell receptor (beta chain) under discussion was sequenced for a study of shared clonotypes between healthy human individuals. Each sample came from a Caucasian adult donor living in Nashville, Tennessee. TCRdb keeps only in-frame clones here, not all; method: immunoSEQ multiplex PCR. The sample comprises roughly 530,000 clones, less than 96% of which are singletons, and under 0.06% rests with the top ten. V lost 7 bases and J lost 4, with 22 bases in between. The CDR3 contains 17 residues. CDR1 is LNHDA and CDR2 is SQIVND in the germline V gene (reference sequence). The chain joins TRBV19 to TRBJ2-2; the D gene could be TRBD1 or TRBD2 (6 bases each). This clonotype was sampled from a woman aged 25 to 39 in good health. Sequenced: naive CD4+ T cells sorted from blood. Subset here: CD45RA+ positively selected. CDR3 in amino acids: CASTNTGVGTFTGELFF. CDR3 DNA sequence: TGTGCCAGTACCAACACGGGGGTAGGGACATTCACCGGGGAGCTGTTTTTT.